The 24 T cell receptor beta chains in this list originate from one sample, sequenced in a study of human T cells and chemical hapten exposure. Each CDR3 protein gets one entry after TCRdb re-called the RACE reads with MiXCR. The sample lists about 400,000 distinct CDR3 sequences; nearly 6.5% were seen once. Time point: patch test 2, 6 weeks after DPC sensitization. Sample treatment: therapeutic diphenylcyclopropenone sensitization with weekly scalp DPC. This specimen consisted of whole blood, obtained in connection with sensitization to the hapten diphenylcyclopropenone (DPC). The receptors stem from a woman under 30 with alopecia areata. Some clones in this sample may be carry-over from other donors' samples.

The chain couples TRBV4-1 to TRBJ2-3; D is uncertain. The CDR3 totals 14 residues. Germline CDR1 MGHRA, CDR2 YSYEKL. V was shortened by 1 base and J by 4 bases, with 9 bases between the two germline ends. This CDR3 is CASSQVLRADTQYF. CDR3 bases: TGCGCCAGCAGCCAAGTACTCCGCGCAGATACGCAGTATTTT.

The rearrangement uses TRBV29-1 and TRBJ2-4; 7 nucleotides line up with TRBD1. The CDR3 has 13 amino acids. CDR1 and CDR2 from the germline V gene are SQVTM and ANQGSEA. With 6 bases clipped from V and 5 bases from J, the junction kept 7 bases outside the gene matches. Written as DNA, the CDR3 is TGCAGCGTGGTGGACAGGAAAGAAAACATTCAGTACTTC. Amino acid sequence: CSVVDRKENIQYF. The full variable domain, rest sourced from reference TRBV29-1 and TRBJ2-4, is SAVISQKPSRDICQRGTSLTIQCQVDSQVTMMFWYRQQPGQSLTLIATANQGSEATYESGFVIDKFPISRPNLTFSTLTVSNMSPEDSSIYLCSVVDRKENIQYFGAGTRLSVL.

This clonotype was counted ten times or more. The J gene is TRBJ1-2, the V gene TRBV20-1; 7 nucleotides line up with TRBD1. Germline V lookup: CDR1 DFQATT, CDR2 SNEGSKA (reference sequence). The CDR3 sequence is 15 residues long. Trimming took 1 base from V and 1 from J; bases not matched to a gene: 6. The DNA of the CDR3 is TGCAGTGCTAGAGTCCCCAGGGGGGGTAACTATGGCTACACCTTC. Protein sequence: CSARVPRGGNYGYTF.

There are many counts of this clonotype. The chain has TRBV7-8 and TRBJ2-7, with 10 bases fitting TRBD1. After removal of 5 bases from V and 4 bases from J, the junction contained 14 bases not matched to a gene. The CDR3 runs 17 residues. The germline V gene has CDR1 SGHVS and CDR2 FQNEAQ. As DNA, the CDR3 is TGTGCCAGCAGCCCCCAGAACCCGGGACAGGGGTCGTACGAGCAGTACTTC. Its translation is CASSPQNPGQGSYEQYF.

This clonotype came up many times. V is TRBV6-5 and J is TRBJ2-7; D remains unclear. V was pared by 4 bases and J by 1 base, with 5 bases between. Per germline, CDR1 MNHEY and CDR2 SVGAGI. The CDR3 contains 12 residues. Here the CDR3 DNA reads TGTGCCAGCAGTTCTTATTCCTACGAGCAGTACTTC. Encoded protein: CASSSYSYEQYF.

This clonotype has a count of ten or more. This chain connects TRBV7-2 to TRBJ1-3, with D possibly TRBD1 on 5 matching bases. The CDR3 extends over 15 amino acids. Deletions cut 6 bases from V and 2 bases from J, with 14 bases between. Germline-derived CDR1 and CDR2 are SGHTA and FQGNSA. CDR3 sequence reads: CASSKFQGTGNTIYF. CDR3 DNA sequence: TGTGCCAGCAGTAAATTTCAGGGTACTGGAAACACCATATATTTT.

This clonotype was detected many times. J is TRBJ1-6 and V is TRBV7-9; TRBD1 aligns across 9 bases. This CDR3 has 15 residues. Trimming at V came to 2 bases and at J to 9 bases, leaving 5 bases not matched to a gene. From germline, CDR1 is SEHNR and CDR2 FQNEAQ (reference sequence). The CDR3 region is CASSLIQGALSPLHF. CDR3 coding DNA: TGTGCCAGCAGCTTAATACAGGGGGCGCTTTCACCCCTCCACTTT.

The rearrangement joins TRBV2 to TRBJ2-2; the match to TRBD1 covers 8 bases. The germline V gene encodes CDR1 SNHLY and CDR2 FYNNEI. The CDR3 spans 14 residues. V shed 3 bases, J shed 3 bases, and the junction held 0 bases outside the gene matches. DNA for the CDR3: TGTGCCAGCAGTGAGGGACAGGACACCGGGGAGCTGTTTTTT. Encoded protein: CASSEGQDTGELFF.

The chain couples TRBV2 to TRBJ2-1; 9 bases are a match to TRBD1. V shed 9 bases and J 8 bases; nucleotides not matched to a gene: 11. Germline lookup yields CDR1 SNHLY and CDR2 FYNNEI. The CDR3 loop spans 14 amino acids. The CDR3: CASLRDREGDEQFF. CDR3 sequence (DNA): TGTGCCAGTCTTCGGGACAGGGAGGGCGATGAGCAGTTCTTC.

This clonotype was observed many times. The rearrangement uses TRBV6-5 and TRBJ1-1; a weak D match, TRBD1 (5 bases). Deletions cut 6 bases from V and 1 base from J, with 9 bases between. CDR3 length: 13 amino acids. The germline CDR1 and CDR2 sequences are MNHEY and SVGAGI. This CDR3 reads CASSFTGNTEAFF. The CDR3 DNA reads as TGTGCCAGCAGCTTTACAGGGAACACTGAAGCTTTCTTT.

This clonotype was recorded many times. The V and J genes are TRBV7-2 and TRBJ2-5; 8 bases are shared with TRBD2. The CDR3 has 16 amino acids. CDR1 SGHTA and CDR2 FQGNSA come from the germline V gene. J was trimmed by 1 base and V by 1 base; bases with no gene match: 5. In DNA form, the CDR3 reads TGTGCCAGCAGCTTAGGCTACCGGGGGGGCCAAGAGACCCAGTACTTC. This gives the protein CASSLGYRGGQETQYF.

This clonotype has at least ten counts. This chain connects TRBV2 to TRBJ1-1; D is possibly TRBD1 (6 bases). Germline loops: CDR1 SNHLY, CDR2 FYNNEI. Trimming removed 11 bases at V and 1 base at J, with 17 bases between. The CDR3 extends over 14 amino acids. The CDR3 DNA reads as TGTGCCGGATCCCCTCAGGGGACGAACACTGAAGCTTTCTTT. Amino acids: CAGSPQGTNTEAFF.

The chain recombines TRBV2 with TRBJ2-5; TRBD2 aligns across 12 bases. CDR3 length: 16 amino acids. The germline gives CDR1 SNHLY, CDR2 FYNNEI. V trimming: 5 bases; J trimming: 2 bases; junction bases outside the gene matches: 6. CDR3 nucleotides: TGTGCCAGCAGTACGACTAGCGGGGGAGTACAAGAGACCCAGTACTTC. This translates into CASSTTSGGVQETQYF.

The chain combines TRBV7-3 with TRBJ2-7; D is tentatively TRBD1 or TRBD2 (5 bases each). Germline V gives CDR1 SGHTA, CDR2 FQGTGA. V lost 5 bases and J 2 bases, leaving 13 bases between the germline ends. The CDR3 has 14 amino acids. CDR3 sequence reads: CASSRGGGPYEQYF. In DNA, the CDR3 is TGTGCCAGCAGCCGGGGCGGTGGTCCCTACGAGCAGTACTTC.

This clonotype was seen once. The rearrangement links TRBV11-2 to TRBJ2-3; D not certain. Germline V gives CDR1 SGHAT, CDR2 FQNNGV. The CDR3 is made up of 13 amino acids. V was clipped by 3 bases and J by 4 bases, with 8 bases between them. CDR3 nucleotide sequence: TGTGCCAGCAGCTTCAGCGACCCAGATACGCAGTATTTT. Its protein is CASSFSDPDTQYF. The full variable domain, with the rest looked up from reference TRBV11-2 and TRBJ2-3, is EAGVAQSPRYKIIEKRQSVAFWCNPISGHATLYWYQQILGQGPKLLIQFQNNGVVDDSQLPKDRFSAERLKGVDSTLKIQPAKLEDSAVYLCASSFSDPDTQYFGPGTRLTVL.

V and J are TRBV11-1 and TRBJ1-1; no clear D. Germline V gives CDR1 SGHAT, CDR2 FQDESV (reference sequence). V dropped 5 bases and J dropped 1 base, with 11 bases sitting between them. The CDR3 covers 14 residues. DNA of the CDR3: TGTGCCAGCAGCGTGAGCAGGAAGAACACTGAAGCTTTCTTT. It specifies CASSVSRKNTEAFF. The complete variable domain, with remaining parts taken from reference TRBV11-1 and TRBJ1-1, reads EAEVAQSPRYKITEKSQAVAFWCDPISGHATLYWYRQILGQGPELLVQFQDESVVDDSQLPKDRFSAERLKGVDSTLKIQPAELGDSAMYLCASSVSRKNTEAFFGQGTRLTVV.

This clonotype was seen more than once but under ten times. This CDR3 is CASSKDRGITDTQYF. The CDR3 DNA follows: TGTGCCAGCAGCAAGGACAGGGGGATCACAGATACGCAGTATTTT. The rearrangement links TRBV7-9 to TRBJ2-3; 10 bases are a match to TRBD1. Germline V gives CDR1 SEHNR, CDR2 FQNEAQ (reference sequence). The ends lost 5 bases at V and 2 bases at J; junction bases unmatched: 4. The CDR3 loop spans 15 amino acids.

This clonotype was counted at least ten times. The chain recombines TRBV20-1 with TRBJ2-1, with 8 bases fitting TRBD2. The germline CDR1 and CDR2 sequences are DFQATT and SNEGSKA (reference sequence). This CDR3 comprises 15 residues. J gave up 6 bases and V 6 bases, and 13 bases lay outside the gene matches. In DNA, the CDR3 is TGCAGTGCCTCCTCCACGGGGGGGGGACGCAATGAGCAGTTCTTC. Its translation: CSASSTGGGRNEQFF.

This clonotype showed up just a few times. The chain has TRBV29-1 and TRBJ1-5; possible D gene TRBD1, 6 bases. Germline V lookup: CDR1 SQVTM, CDR2 ANQGSEA. The CDR3 loop spans 14 amino acids. The V end lost 3 bases, the J end lost 1 base, and 10 bases lay between the germline ends. Written as DNA, the CDR3 is TGCAGCGTTGACGGAGGGGGGAGCAATCAGCCCCAGCATTTT. It codes for CSVDGGGSNQPQHF.

Relative to its sample, this clonotype is medium-sized (0.01 to 0.1%). The chain joins TRBV4-2 to TRBJ2-6, with D hard to call. CDR3 length: 17 amino acids. The V gene's germline CDR1 is LGHNA and CDR2 YNFKEQ. Trimming stripped 2 bases from V and 2 bases from J, with 13 bases between. The CDR3 loop is CASSQHSDGPGANVLTF. CDR3 coding DNA: TGTGCCAGCAGCCAACATAGTGACGGACCTGGGGCCAACGTCCTGACTTTC.

This clonotype was picked up many times. The chain recombines TRBV28 with TRBJ1-5; D might be TRBD1 (6 bases). V lost 6 bases and J 0 bases, leaving 12 bases between the germline ends. CDR3 length: 15 residues. Looked up from germline, CDR1 is MDHEN and CDR2 is SYDVKM. The CDR3 region has the DNA TGTGCCAGCAGCACGGACAGAAATAGCAATCAGCCCCAGCATTTT. It codes for CASSTDRNSNQPQHF.

Notes on this clonotype: This clone may be a read error of a much larger clone one base away. The chain carries TRBV12-3 or TRBV12-4 and TRBJ1-5; 8 nucleotides agree with TRBD1. Germline trimming cut 4 bases from V and 1 base from J; bases unmatched to any gene: 12. The CDR3 is made up of 18 amino acids. The CDR3 DNA is TGTGCCAGCAGTTCGCTACCGTTCGACAGGGGAAGCAATCAGCCCCAGCATTTT. Translation: CASSSLPFDRGSNQPQHF.

Notes on this clonotype: This clone may be a read error of a much larger clone one base away. This chain connects TRBV28 to TRBJ1-1; perhaps TRBD1 as D (5 bases). The CDR3 has 17 amino acids. Between the trimmed V and J ends, which lost 8 bases and 0 bases, there was a span of 22 bases. Germline V CDR1 and CDR2: MDHEN, SYDVKM. CDR3 residues: CASGTLGGARMNTEAFF. The CDR3 DNA is TGTGCCAGCGGAACATTAGGAGGGGCCAGAATGAACACTGAAGCTTTCTTT. Together with reference TRBV28 and TRBJ1-1, the CDR3 gives the full variable domain: DVKVTQSSRYLVKRTGEKVFLECVQDMDHENMFWYRQDPGLGLRLIYFSYDVKMKEKGDIPEGYSVSREKKERFSLILESASTNQTSMYLCASGTLGGARMNTEAFFGQGTRLTVV.

The table lists this clonotype with many counts. As DNA, the CDR3 is TGTGCCAGCAGCCTAGGGACAGGGCCTCCGAATTCACCCCTCCACTTT. It specifies CASSLGTGPPNSPLHF. The chain couples TRBV7-2 to TRBJ1-6; TRBD1 matches at 9 bases. V shed 5 bases and J 7 bases; nucleotides not matched to a gene: 9. The CDR3 is 16 residues long. Germline CDR1 SGHTA, CDR2 FQGNSA.